This T cell receptor (beta chain) was identified in a study of vaccination and CD4 T cells after COVID-19. Study as a whole: Each control culture was treated with a CEFX pool, an HIV-1 Nef pool, or no peptide.

Details on this clonotype: Its target is not known.

Germline CDR1 reads SGHTS; CDR2 reads YDEGEE. This CDR3 has 14 residues. V was shortened by 3 bases and J by 1 base, with 10 bases between the two germline ends. Cultured CD4+ T cells had their DNA profiled by the Oncomine TCR Beta short-read assay. The authors extracted genomic DNA from cultured CD4+ T cells. TCRdb passed the PCR reads through MiXCR, listing each CDR3 protein once. The sample consists of approximately 5,700 distinct CDR3 sequences, roughly a quarter of them appearing once. Noted treatment: 10-day PBMC culture with coronavirus spike peptide pools or control peptides (ViraFEST assay). Prior to the COVID-19 pandemic (2011-2018), the unexposed donor's CD4+ T cells were collected.

The origin of this receptor is a human donor in good health. Sequences were obtained from CD4+ T cells from blood, cultured in vitro. The chain has TRBV5-8 and TRBJ1-1; no firm D call. CDR3 bases: TGTGCCAGCAGCTCCCAACCAGGGAACACTGAAGCTTTCTTT. Amino acids: CASSSQPGNTEAFF.